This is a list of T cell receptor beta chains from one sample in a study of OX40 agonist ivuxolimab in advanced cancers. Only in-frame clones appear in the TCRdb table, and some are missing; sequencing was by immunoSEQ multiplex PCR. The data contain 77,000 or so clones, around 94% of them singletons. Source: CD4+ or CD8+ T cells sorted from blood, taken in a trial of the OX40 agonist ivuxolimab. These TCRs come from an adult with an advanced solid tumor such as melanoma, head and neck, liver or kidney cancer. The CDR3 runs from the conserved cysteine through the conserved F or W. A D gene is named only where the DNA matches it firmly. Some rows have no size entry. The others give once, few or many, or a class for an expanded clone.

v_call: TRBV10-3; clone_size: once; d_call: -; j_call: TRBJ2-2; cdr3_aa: CAISGVAKGGGTGELFF; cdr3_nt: TGTGCCATCAGTGGTGTCGCCAAAGGAGGGGGCACCGGGGAGCTGTTTTTT
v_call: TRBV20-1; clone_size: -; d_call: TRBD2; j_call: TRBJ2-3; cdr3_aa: CSASLAGLQYF; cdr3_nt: TGCAGTGCTAGTCTAGCGGGTCTGCAGTATTTT
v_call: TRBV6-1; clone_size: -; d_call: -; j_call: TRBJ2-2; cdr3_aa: CASSDGSTGHNTGELFF; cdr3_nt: TGTGCCAGCAGTGACGGGTCGACAGGACACAACACCGGGGAGCTGTTTTTT
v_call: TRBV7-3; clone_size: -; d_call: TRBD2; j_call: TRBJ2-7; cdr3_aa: CASSSTSGSSYEQYF; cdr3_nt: TGTGCCAGCAGCTCGACTAGCGGGAGCTCCTACGAGCAGTACTTC
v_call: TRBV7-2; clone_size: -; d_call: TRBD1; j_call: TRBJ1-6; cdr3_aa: CASSGRGQGVIYNSPLHF; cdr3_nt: TGTGCCAGCAGCGGCAGGGGGCAGGGGGTTATATATAATTCACCCCTCCACTTT
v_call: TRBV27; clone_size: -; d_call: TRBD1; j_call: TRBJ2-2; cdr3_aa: CASSSGQGDAGELFF; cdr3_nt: TGTGCCAGCAGTTCGGGACAGGGGGACGCCGGGGAGCTGTTTTTT
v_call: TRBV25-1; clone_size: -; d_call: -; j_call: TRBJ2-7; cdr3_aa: CASSVDWGGQYF; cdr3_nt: TGTGCCAGCAGTGTCGACTGGGGTGGGCAGTACTTC
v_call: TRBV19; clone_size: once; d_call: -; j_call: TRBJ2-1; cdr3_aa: CASSISGGSYNEQFF; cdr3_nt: TGTGCCAGTAGTATTAGTGGGGGCTCCTACAATGAGCAGTTCTTC
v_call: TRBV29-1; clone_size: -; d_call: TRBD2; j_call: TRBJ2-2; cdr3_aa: CSVRAGGGGELFF; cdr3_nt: TGCAGCGTGAGGGCGGGAGGTGGCGGGGAGCTGTTTTTT
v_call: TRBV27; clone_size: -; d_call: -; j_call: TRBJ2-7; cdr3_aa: CASSRREGSSYEQYF; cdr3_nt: TGTGCCAGCAGTCGAAGAGAGGGGAGCTCCTACGAGCAGTACTTC
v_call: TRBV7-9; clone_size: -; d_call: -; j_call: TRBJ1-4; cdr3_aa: CASSGALGEVREKLFF; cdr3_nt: TGTGCCAGCAGCGGAGCGCTGGGGGAAGTCCGGGAAAAACTGTTTTTT
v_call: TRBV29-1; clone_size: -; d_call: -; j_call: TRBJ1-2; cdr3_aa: CSAGGGGDYGYTF; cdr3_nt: TGCAGCGCCGGAGGAGGGGGGGACTATGGCTACACCTTC
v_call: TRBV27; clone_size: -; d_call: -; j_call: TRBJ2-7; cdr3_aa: CASSLGAVYEQYF; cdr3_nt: TGTGCCAGCAGTTTGGGGGCAGTCTACGAGCAGTACTTC
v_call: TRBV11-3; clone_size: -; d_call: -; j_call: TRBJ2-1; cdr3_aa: CASSLGQDLGNEQFF; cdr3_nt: TGTGCCAGCAGCTTAGGACAGGACCTGGGGAATGAGCAGTTCTTC
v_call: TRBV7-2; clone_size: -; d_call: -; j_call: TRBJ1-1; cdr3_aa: CASTLGGNTEAFF; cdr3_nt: TGTGCCAGCACTTTAGGAGGGAACACTGAAGCTTTCTTT
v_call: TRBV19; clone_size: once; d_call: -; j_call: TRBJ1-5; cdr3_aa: CASSPLLGGGQPQHF; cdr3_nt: TGTGCCAGTAGTCCTCTACTCGGGGGAGGGCAGCCCCAGCATTTT
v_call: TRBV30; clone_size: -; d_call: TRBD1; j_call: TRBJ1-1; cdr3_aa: CAWSVGQGDTEAFF; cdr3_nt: TGTGCCTGGAGTGTAGGGCAGGGGGACACTGAAGCTTTCTTT
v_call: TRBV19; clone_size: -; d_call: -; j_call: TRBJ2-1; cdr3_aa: CASSIPRFSYNEQFF; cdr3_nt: TGTGCCAGTAGTATTCCCAGGTTCTCCTACAATGAGCAGTTCTTC
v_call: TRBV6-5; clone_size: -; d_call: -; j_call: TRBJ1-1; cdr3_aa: CATMQGNTEAFF; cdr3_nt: TGTGCCACGATGCAGGGGAACACTGAAGCTTTCTTT
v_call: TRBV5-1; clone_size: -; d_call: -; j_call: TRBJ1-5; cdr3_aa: CASSSGTVSNQPQHF; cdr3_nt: TGCGCCAGCAGCTCTGGGACCGTTAGCAATCAGCCCCAGCATTTT
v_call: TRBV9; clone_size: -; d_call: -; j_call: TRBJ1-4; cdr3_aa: CASSPWTATNEKLFF; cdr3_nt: TGTGCCAGCAGCCCTTGGACAGCAACTAATGAAAAACTGTTTTTT
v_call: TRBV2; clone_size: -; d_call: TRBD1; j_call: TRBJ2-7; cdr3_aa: CASSHRGYEQYF; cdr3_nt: TGTGCCAGCAGTCACAGGGGCTACGAGCAGTACTTC
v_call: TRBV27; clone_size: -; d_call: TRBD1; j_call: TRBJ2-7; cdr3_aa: CASSLGQASYEQYF; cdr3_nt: TGTGCCAGCAGTTTAGGACAGGCCTCCTACGAGCAGTACTTC
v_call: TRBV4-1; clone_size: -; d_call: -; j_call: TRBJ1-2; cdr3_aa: CASSQERMNYGYTF; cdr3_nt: TGCGCCAGCAGCCAGGAACGGATGAACTATGGCTACACCTTC
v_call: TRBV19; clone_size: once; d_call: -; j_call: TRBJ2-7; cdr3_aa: CASSIESTYEQYF; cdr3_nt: TGTGCCAGTAGTATAGAATCAACCTACGAGCAGTACTTC
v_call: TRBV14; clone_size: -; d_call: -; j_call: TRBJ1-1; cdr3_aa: CASSQGRRDTEAFF; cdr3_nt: TGTGCCAGCAGCCAAGGTCGCAGGGACACTGAAGCTTTCTTT
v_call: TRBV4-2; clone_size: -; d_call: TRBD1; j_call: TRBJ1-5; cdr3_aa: CASSQERGQGNQPQHF; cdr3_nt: TGTGCCAGCAGCCAAGAAAGGGGACAGGGCAATCAGCCCCAGCATTTT
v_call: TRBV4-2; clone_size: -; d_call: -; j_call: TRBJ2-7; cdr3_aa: CASSQRRGVEQYF; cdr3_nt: TGTGCCAGCAGCCAACGGCGAGGGGTCGAGCAGTACTTC
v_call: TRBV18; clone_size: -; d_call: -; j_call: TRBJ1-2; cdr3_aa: CASSPTIRDSYGYTF; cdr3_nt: TGTGCCAGCTCACCTACAATCCGGGACTCCTATGGCTACACCTTC
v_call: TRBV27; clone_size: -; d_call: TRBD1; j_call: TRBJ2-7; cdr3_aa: CASSWGQGRDEQYF; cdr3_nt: TGTGCCAGCAGCTGGGGACAGGGGAGAGACGAGCAGTACTTC
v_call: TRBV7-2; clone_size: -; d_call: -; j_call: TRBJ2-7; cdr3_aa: CASSLGQAAYEQYF; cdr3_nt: TGTGCCAGCAGCTTAGGGCAGGCGGCCTACGAGCAGTACTTC
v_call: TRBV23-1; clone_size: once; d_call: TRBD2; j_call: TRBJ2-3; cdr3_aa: CASNRTSGLSDTQYF; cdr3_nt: TGCGCCAGCAACCGGACTAGCGGGTTGTCAGATACGCAGTATTTT
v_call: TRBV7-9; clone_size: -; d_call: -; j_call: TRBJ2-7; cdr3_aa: CASSSRGGDEQYF; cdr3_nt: TGTGCCAGCAGTAGTCGCGGAGGGGACGAGCAGTACTTC
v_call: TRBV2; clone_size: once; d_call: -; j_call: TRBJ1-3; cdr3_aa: CASSELGSGNTIYF; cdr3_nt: TGTGCCAGCAGTGAGTTGGGGTCTGGAAACACCATATATTTT
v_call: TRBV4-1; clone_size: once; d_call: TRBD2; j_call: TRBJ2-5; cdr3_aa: CASSLGGGRETQYF; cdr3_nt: TGCGCCAGCAGCCTCGGCGGGGGTAGAGAGACCCAGTACTTC
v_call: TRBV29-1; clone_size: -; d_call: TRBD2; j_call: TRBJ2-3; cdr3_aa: CSVEWLAGGTGPTDTQYF; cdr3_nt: TGCAGCGTTGAATGGCTAGCGGGAGGCACTGGACCCACAGATACGCAGTATTTT
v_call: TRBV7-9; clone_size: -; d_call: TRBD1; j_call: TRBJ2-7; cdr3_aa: CASSPQGSHYEQYF; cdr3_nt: TGTGCCAGCAGCCCACAGGGGTCCCACTACGAGCAGTACTTC
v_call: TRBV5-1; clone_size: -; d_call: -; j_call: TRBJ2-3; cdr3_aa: CASSLGSGPTDTQYF; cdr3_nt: TGCGCCAGCAGCTTGGGTAGCGGACCCACAGATACGCAGTATTTT
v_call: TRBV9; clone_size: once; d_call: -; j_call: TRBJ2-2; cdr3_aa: CASSPPTGANTGELFF; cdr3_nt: TGTGCCAGCAGCCCCCCGACAGGAGCGAACACCGGGGAGCTGTTTTTT
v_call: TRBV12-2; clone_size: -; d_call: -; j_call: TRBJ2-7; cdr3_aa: CPRPGRGGSSYEQYF; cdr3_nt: TGTCCACGACCGGGTCGCGGGGGCAGCTCCTACGAGCAGTACTTC
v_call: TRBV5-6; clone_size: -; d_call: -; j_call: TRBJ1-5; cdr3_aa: CASSLDDQPQHF; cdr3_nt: TGTGCCAGCAGCTTGGATGACCAGCCCCAGCATTTT
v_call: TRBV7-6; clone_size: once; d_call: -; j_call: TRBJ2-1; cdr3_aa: CASSLGPLPSSYNEQFF; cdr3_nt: TGTGCCAGCAGCTTAGGCCCCCTACCGAGCTCCTACAATGAGCAGTTCTTC
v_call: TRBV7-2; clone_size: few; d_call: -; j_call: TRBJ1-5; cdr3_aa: CASSLGDQPQHF; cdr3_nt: TGTGCCAGCAGCCTGGGGGACCAGCCCCAGCATTTT
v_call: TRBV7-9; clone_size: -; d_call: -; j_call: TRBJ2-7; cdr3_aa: CASSPPGGINYEQYF; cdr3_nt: TGTGCCAGCAGCCCTCCGGGGGGCATCAACTACGAGCAGTACTTC
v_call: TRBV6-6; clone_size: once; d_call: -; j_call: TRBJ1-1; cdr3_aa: CAGFGTMENTEAFF; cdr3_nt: TGTGCCGGATTTGGGACCATGGAGAACACTGAAGCTTTCTTT
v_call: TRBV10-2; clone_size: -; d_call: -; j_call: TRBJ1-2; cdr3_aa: CASSQGSNYGYTF; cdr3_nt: TGCGCCAGCAGTCAGGGATCTAACTATGGCTACACCTTC
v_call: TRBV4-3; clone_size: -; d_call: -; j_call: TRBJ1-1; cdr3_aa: CASSPVGGPEAFF; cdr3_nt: TGCGCCAGCAGCCCAGTGGGGGGGCCTGAAGCTTTCTTT
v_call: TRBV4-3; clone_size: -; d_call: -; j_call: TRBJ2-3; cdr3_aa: CASSQDSGTRTDTQYF; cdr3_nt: TGCGCCAGCAGCCAAGATAGCGGCACCCGAACAGATACGCAGTATTTT
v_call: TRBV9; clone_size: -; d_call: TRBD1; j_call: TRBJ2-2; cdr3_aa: CASSVARGQANTGELFF; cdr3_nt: TGTGCCAGCAGCGTAGCTAGGGGACAGGCGAACACCGGGGAGCTGTTTTTT